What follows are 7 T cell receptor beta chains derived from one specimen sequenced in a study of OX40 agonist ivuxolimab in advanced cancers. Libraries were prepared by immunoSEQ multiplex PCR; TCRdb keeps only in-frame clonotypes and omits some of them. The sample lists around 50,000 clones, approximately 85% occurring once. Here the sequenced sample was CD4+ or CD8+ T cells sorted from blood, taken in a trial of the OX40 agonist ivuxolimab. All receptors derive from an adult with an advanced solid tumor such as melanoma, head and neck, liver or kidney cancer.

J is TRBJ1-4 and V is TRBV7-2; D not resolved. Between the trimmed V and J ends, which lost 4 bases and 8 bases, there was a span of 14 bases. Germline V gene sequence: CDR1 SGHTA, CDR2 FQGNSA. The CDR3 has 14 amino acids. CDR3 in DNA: TGTGCCAGCAGCTCGTTCGGGTCTCAAGAAAAACTGTTTTTT. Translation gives CASSSFGSQEKLFF. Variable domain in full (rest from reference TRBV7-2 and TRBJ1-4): GAGVSQSPSNKVTEKGKDVELRCDPISGHTALYWYRQSLGQGLEFLIYFQGNSAPDKSGLPSDRFSAERTGGSVSTLTIQRTQQEDSAVYLCASSSFGSQEKLFFGSGTQLSVL.

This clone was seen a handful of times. CDR3 nucleotides: TGCAGCGTTGCCATTGACAGGGCTAACTATGGCTACACCTTC. Amino acids: CSVAIDRANYGYTF. The chain joins TRBV29-1 to TRBJ1-2; 7 bases map to TRBD1. Germline assignment: CDR1 SQVTM and CDR2 ANQGSEA. The V segment lost 4 bases and the J segment 0 bases; nucleotides outside the gene matches: 5. The CDR3 has 14 amino acids. Full variable domain (remainder filled in from reference TRBV29-1 and TRBJ1-2): SAVISQKPSRDICQRGTSLTIQCQVDSQVTMMFWYRQQPGQSLTLIATANQGSEATYESGFVIDKFPISRPNLTFSTLTVSNMSPEDSSIYLCSVAIDRANYGYTFGSGTRLTVV.

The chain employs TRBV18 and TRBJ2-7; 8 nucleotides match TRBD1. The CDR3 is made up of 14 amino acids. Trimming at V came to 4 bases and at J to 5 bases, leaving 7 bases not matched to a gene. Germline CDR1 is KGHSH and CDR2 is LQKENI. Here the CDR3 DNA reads TGTGCCAGCTCACTGGACCAGACAGGGGACGAGCAGTACTTC. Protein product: CASSLDQTGDEQYF.

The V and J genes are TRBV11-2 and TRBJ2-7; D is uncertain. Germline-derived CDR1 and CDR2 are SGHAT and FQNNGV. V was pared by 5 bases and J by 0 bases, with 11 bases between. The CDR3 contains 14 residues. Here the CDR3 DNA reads TGTGCCAGCAGCCTTCACCTCGACTCCTACGAGCAGTACTTC. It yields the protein CASSLHLDSYEQYF. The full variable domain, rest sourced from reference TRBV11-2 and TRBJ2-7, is EAGVAQSPRYKIIEKRQSVAFWCNPISGHATLYWYQQILGQGPKLLIQFQNNGVVDDSQLPKDRFSAERLKGVDSTLKIQPAKLEDSAVYLCASSLHLDSYEQYFGPGTRLTVT.

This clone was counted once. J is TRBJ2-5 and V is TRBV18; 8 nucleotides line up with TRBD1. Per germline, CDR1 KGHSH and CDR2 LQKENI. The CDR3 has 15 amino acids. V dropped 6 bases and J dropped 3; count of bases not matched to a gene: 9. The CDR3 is CASSGTGGTKETQYF. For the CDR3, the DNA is TGTGCCAGCTCGGGAACAGGGGGGACAAAAGAGACCCAGTACTTC.

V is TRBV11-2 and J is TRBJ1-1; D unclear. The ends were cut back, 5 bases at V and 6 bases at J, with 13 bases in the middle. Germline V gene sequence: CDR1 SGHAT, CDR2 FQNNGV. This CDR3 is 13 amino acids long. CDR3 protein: CASSVGGVAEAFF. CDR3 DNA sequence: TGTGCCAGCAGCGTGGGCGGAGTGGCTGAAGCTTTCTTT.

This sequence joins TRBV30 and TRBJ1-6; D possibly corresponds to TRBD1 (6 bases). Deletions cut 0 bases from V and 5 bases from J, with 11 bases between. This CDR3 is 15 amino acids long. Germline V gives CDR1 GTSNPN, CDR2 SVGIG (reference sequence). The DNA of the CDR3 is TGTGCCTGGAGTGTAAGGGGGGTGAATAATTCACCCCTCCACTTT. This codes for CAWSVRGVNNSPLHF.